Each of the 30 T cell receptor beta chains below was sequenced from the same sample in a study of blood T cell repertoires in COVID-19. Sequencing was performed with immunoSEQ multiplex PCR; in TCRdb, only in-frame clones are kept and a portion is missing. There are over 200,000 clones in the sample; 65% to 90% occur only once, and around 15% lies in the top ten. The sample taken for sequencing was PBMCs or T cells enriched from blood (not recorded which). All receptors come from a man younger than 30 who had recovered from COVID-19.

The chain uses TRBV30 and TRBJ1-1; 10 bases fit TRBD1. The V gene end was trimmed by 2 bases and the J gene end by 12 bases; junction bases not matched to a gene: 6. The germline V gene encodes CDR1 GTSNPN and CDR2 SVGIG (reference sequence). This CDR3 contains 12 residues. CDR3 amino acids: CAWSMDRGKPFF. For the CDR3, the DNA is TGTGCCTGGAGTATGGACAGGGGGAAACCTTTCTTT.

The rearrangement links TRBV27 to TRBJ2-7; 11 nucleotides match TRBD1. After removal of 5 bases from V and 0 bases from J, the junction contained 6 bases not matched to a gene. The CDR3 extends over 16 amino acids. Germline assignment: CDR1 MNHEY and CDR2 SMNVEV (reference sequence). For the CDR3, the DNA is TGTGCCAGCAGTCCCAGCGGGACAGGGGGCTCCTACGAGCAGTACTTC. Amino acid sequence: CASSPSGTGGSYEQYF.

CDR3 in amino acids: CASSLDVQETQYF. The CDR3 nucleotides read TGTGCCAGCAGCTTGGATGTACAAGAGACCCAGTACTTC. The rearrangement joins TRBV5-6 to TRBJ2-5, with D unclear. CDR3 length: 13 amino acids. From germline, CDR1 is SGHDT and CDR2 YYEEEE. V gave up 0 bases and J gave up 2 bases, with 5 bases separating them.

V and J are TRBV20-1 and TRBJ2-3; TRBD1 agrees at 10 bases. The CDR3 runs to 15 residues. J was trimmed by 4 bases and V by 3 bases; bases with no gene match: 7. Germline V gives CDR1 DFQATT, CDR2 SNEGSKA (reference sequence). CDR3 sequence: CSASRTGGGSDTQYF. The CDR3 DNA reads as TGCAGTGCTAGTCGGACAGGGGGGGGATCAGATACGCAGTATTTT.

J is TRBJ2-5 and V is TRBV6-5; TRBD1 might be the D (5 bases). The germline V gene encodes CDR1 MNHEY and CDR2 SVGAGI. Trimming took off 5 bases at V and 2 bases at J, with 9 bases between the two ends. The CDR3 has 13 amino acids. The CDR3 nucleotides read TGTGCCAGCAGTCCGACAGAGCAAGAGACCCAGTACTTC. Its translation is CASSPTEQETQYF.

This clone has only one observation. The V gene is TRBV7-3, the J gene TRBJ2-6; 11 bases map to TRBD1. V was clipped by 6 bases and J by 0 bases; unmatched bases: 7. The CDR3 contains 18 residues. In germline, CDR1 is SGHTA, CDR2 FQGTGA. The CDR3 loop is CASSRDGTGGSGANVLTF. As DNA, the CDR3 is TGTGCCAGCAGTCGCGATGGGACAGGGGGCTCTGGGGCCAACGTCCTGACTTTC.

The DNA of the CDR3 is TGTGCCAGCAGTGCCCGTGAGGGTAGGTGGGAGACCCAGTACTTC. Translation gives CASSAREGRWETQYF. V gene TRBV27 combines with J gene TRBJ2-5; D may be TRBD2 (5 bases). The CDR3 consists of 15 residues. Germline CDR1 and CDR2: MNHEY and SMNVEV (reference sequence). With 5 bases removed from V and 5 bases from J, the gap between germline ends came to 18 bases.

The J gene is TRBJ1-1, the V gene TRBV9, with 7 bases fitting TRBD1. CDR1 and CDR2 from the germline V gene are SGDLS and YYNGEE. V trimming: 3 bases; J trimming: 0 bases; junction bases outside the gene matches: 5. The CDR3 is made up of 15 amino acids. The CDR3 is CASSGAGTVNTEAFF. CDR3 coding DNA: TGTGCCAGCAGCGGGGCCGGGACAGTGAACACTGAAGCTTTCTTT.

The V and J genes are TRBV2 and TRBJ1-5; 8 positions agree with TRBD1. With 6 bases clipped from V and 6 bases from J, the junction kept 4 bases outside the gene matches. The CDR3 extends over 13 amino acids. Germline CDR1 is SNHLY and CDR2 is FYNNEI. The CDR3 DNA sequence: TGTGCCAGCAGGGTACAGGGGGGTCAGCCCCAGCATTTT. Protein product: CASRVQGGQPQHF.

The CDR3 here is CASSQEVTGGAPSGANVLTF. CDR3 bases: TGTGCCAGCAGCCAAGAGGTTACAGGGGGCGCCCCCTCTGGGGCCAACGTCCTGACTTTC. The chain couples TRBV3-1 (or the pseudogene TRBV3-2) to TRBJ2-6, with 9 bases identical to TRBD1. The CDR3 has 20 residues. Trimming at V came to 0 bases and at J to 0 bases, leaving 9 bases not matched to a gene. Germline CDR1 and CDR2: LGHDT and YNNKEL (reference sequence).

This clone was seen only once. The CDR3 region has the DNA TGCAGCGCCGCGGACAGGGGGCCACGAGATACGCAGTATTTT. Translated: CSAADRGPRDTQYF. This chain connects TRBV29-1 to TRBJ2-3, with 11 bases lining up with TRBD1. J lost 5 bases, V lost 7 bases, and 8 bases had no gene match. From germline, CDR1 is SQVTM and CDR2 ANQGSEA. The CDR3 is 14 residues long.

This clone was seen ten or more times. This sequence joins TRBV11-3 and TRBJ2-5, with D maybe TRBD1 (5 bases). Germline V gene lookup returns CDR1 SGHNT and CDR2 YENEEA. The CDR3 spans 17 residues. V lost 0 bases to trimming and J lost 5 bases, with 19 bases between them. The CDR3 DNA reads TGTGCCAGCAGCTTAGAACTCTGGCATCTTAAGGGGGAGACCCAGTACTTC. Translation: CASSLELWHLKGETQYF.

This chain uses TRBV5-1 with TRBJ2-5; possible D gene TRBD2, 6 bases. Trimming took off 4 bases at V and 4 bases at J, with 17 bases between the two ends. Germline lookup yields CDR1 SGHRS and CDR2 YFSETQ. The CDR3 has 15 residues. Written as DNA, the CDR3 is TGCGCCAGCAGCGCGGGGCCTGGCGGGTCAGAGACCCAGTACTTC. As protein: CASSAGPGGSETQYF.

CDR3 in amino acids: CASRGDREDTYEQYF. In DNA, the CDR3 is TGTGCCAGCAGGGGGGACAGGGAGGACACCTACGAGCAGTACTTC. V gene TRBV27 combines with J gene TRBJ2-7, with TRBD1 matching 9 bases. With 6 bases clipped from V and 2 bases from J, the junction kept 8 bases outside the gene matches. Per the germline V gene, CDR1 is MNHEY and CDR2 is SMNVEV (reference sequence). The CDR3 runs to 15 residues.

J is TRBJ2-1 and V is TRBV5-5; the match to TRBD1 covers 7 bases. The CDR3 consists of 14 residues. Germline V gene data show CDR1 as SGHKS and CDR2 as YYEKEE (reference sequence). V dropped 6 bases and J dropped 0; count of bases not matched to a gene: 3. DNA for the CDR3: TGTGCCAGCAAAGACAGGGACTCCTACAATGAGCAGTTCTTC. It encodes CASKDRDSYNEQFF.

This clone was detected once. The genes are TRBV30 and TRBJ2-7; no firm D call. The germline V gene has CDR1 GTSNPN and CDR2 SVGIG (reference sequence). V lost 2 bases, J lost 0 bases, and 11 bases lay in between. The CDR3 runs 14 residues. CDR3 in DNA: TGTGCCTGGAGTCCCACGACTGACTCCTACGAGCAGTACTTC. This sequence encodes CAWSPTTDSYEQYF.

This clone was found once. Other DNA sequences in this specimen translate into the identical CDR3. The CDR3 sequence: CASSQENTVQETQYF. The DNA for the CDR3 is TGTGCCAGCAGCCAAGAGAATACGGTCCAAGAGACCCAGTACTTC. The V call is TRBV4-2, the J call TRBJ2-5; no definite D call. Trimming pared 0 bases from V and 1 base from J, leaving 9 bases between. Germline V gene sequence: CDR1 LGHNA, CDR2 YNFKEQ. CDR3 length equals 15 residues.

This rearrangement joins TRBV9 to TRBJ2-3, with TRBD2 matching 13 bases. The germline V gene has CDR1 SGDLS and CDR2 YYNGEE. CDR3 length equals 16 residues. Trimming cost V 3 bases and J 2 bases; bases outside gene matches: 3. This chain's CDR3 is CASSGTSGRPTDTQYF. Here the CDR3 DNA reads TGTGCCAGCAGCGGGACTAGCGGGAGACCCACAGATACGCAGTATTTT.

The chain employs TRBV7-6 and TRBJ1-2, with no clear D. The CDR3 consists of 13 residues. CDR1 is SGHVS, CDR2 FNYEAQ, per germline. Trimming took off 4 bases at V and 4 bases at J, with 10 bases between the two ends. This CDR3 is CASSYGISYGYTF. The CDR3 coding sequence is TGTGCCAGCAGCTACGGGATAAGCTATGGCTACACCTTC.

V gene TRBV18 combines with J gene TRBJ1-6; D not resolved. The germline V gene has CDR1 KGHSH and CDR2 LQKENI. This CDR3 has 15 residues. Trimming left V 1 base short and J 7 bases short, with 11 bases between. This CDR3 reads CASSPLEGANSPLHF. The CDR3 region has the DNA TGTGCCAGCTCACCACTCGAGGGAGCAAATTCACCCCTCCACTTT.

This clone was observed a single time. This CDR3 is also generated by other DNA sequences in the sample. This chain connects TRBV11-3 to TRBJ2-7, with 14 bases that match TRBD2. V shed 5 bases and J 3 bases; nucleotides not matched to a gene: 3. Germline assignment: CDR1 SGHNT and CDR2 YENEEA. The CDR3 has 15 amino acids. In nucleotides, the CDR3 is TGTGCCAGCAGCCCCGGACTAGCGGGAGGCTACGAGCAGTACTTC. Its protein is CASSPGLAGGYEQYF.

This clone was detected a few times. The CDR3, as DNA: TGCGCCAGCAGCCAGACCTCGGGACAGACCTTCTATGGCTACACCTTC. It codes for CASSQTSGQTFYGYTF. J is TRBJ1-2 and V is TRBV4-1; 7 nucleotides agree with TRBD1. This CDR3 contains 16 residues. V was clipped by 3 bases and J by 4 bases; unmatched bases: 11. CDR1 and CDR2 from the germline V gene are MGHRA and YSYEKL.

DNA for the CDR3: TGTGCCAGCAGTGGAGGCGGGCATCAGCCCCAGCATTTT. It codes for CASSGGGHQPQHF. The genes are TRBV12-3 or TRBV12-4 and TRBJ1-5, with no clear D. This CDR3 comprises 13 residues. Trimming took off 5 bases at V and 5 bases at J, with 10 bases between the two ends.

The chain employs TRBV5-1 and TRBJ2-6, with no clear D. Germline lookup yields CDR1 SGHRS and CDR2 YFSETQ. This CDR3 is 17 amino acids long. V dropped 4 bases and J dropped 0 bases, with 14 bases sitting between them. CDR3 bases: TGCGCCAGCAGCCCGACCGCGACTGCCTCTGGGGCCAACGTCCTGACTTTC. It is translated as CASSPTATASGANVLTF.

This clone was seen at least ten times. The chain carries TRBV23-1 and TRBJ2-1, with 11 bases matching TRBD2. TRBV23-1 is identified as an open reading frame with a role that is uncertain. CDR3 length equals 16 residues. Losses at the gene ends were 3 bases for V and 0 bases for J; bases not matched to a gene: 1. CDR3 amino acids: CASSHGLAGSYNEQFF. The CDR3 nucleotides are TGCGCCAGCAGTCACGGACTAGCGGGCTCCTACAATGAGCAGTTCTTC.

CDR3 DNA: TGTGCCAGCTCACCCCGGACAGGGAGCACAGATACGCAGTATTTT. It codes for CASSPRTGSTDTQYF. The V gene is TRBV18, the J gene TRBJ2-3; the match to TRBD1 covers 8 bases. Germline V lookup: CDR1 KGHSH, CDR2 LQKENI. The CDR3 runs to 15 residues. The trim removed 3 bases at V and 0 bases at J, leaving 2 bases unmatched.

The V and J genes are TRBV21-1 and TRBJ2-1; TRBD2 is the table's D call and was not checked against the DNA. TRBV21-1 is a pseudogene segment. This CDR3 has 20 residues. The CDR3 reads CASSKGVGLAKSCSYNEQFF. CDR3 nucleotides: TGTGCCAGCAGCAAAGGAGTGGGACTAGCGAAGTCCTGTTCATACAATGAGCAGTTCTTC.

This chain connects TRBV5-4 to TRBJ2-1, with TRBD2 matching over 11 bases. J gave up 6 bases and V 4 bases, and 6 bases lay outside the gene matches. This CDR3 is 15 amino acids long. The germline gives CDR1 SGHNT, CDR2 YYREEE (reference sequence). CDR3 sequence reads: CASSPGTSGANEQFF. CDR3 nucleotide sequence: TGTGCCAGCAGCCCGGGGACTAGCGGAGCCAATGAGCAGTTCTTC.

This chain joins TRBV5-6 and TRBJ2-1; D remains ambiguous. V lost 2 bases, J lost 6 bases, and 6 bases lay in between. The CDR3 runs 12 residues. Germline V CDR1 and CDR2: SGHDT, YYEEEE. The CDR3 reads CASSFFLNEQFF. The CDR3 bases are TGTGCCAGCAGCTTTTTCCTCAATGAGCAGTTCTTC.

V and J are TRBV21-1 and TRBJ1-3; the table's D call, TRBD1, has no DNA check behind it. TRBV21-1 is given as a pseudogene. CDR3 length: 13 residues. The CDR3 coding sequence is TGTGCCAGCGGGCGAATTCGGAGAAACACCATATATTTT. Amino acids: CASGRIRRNTIYF.